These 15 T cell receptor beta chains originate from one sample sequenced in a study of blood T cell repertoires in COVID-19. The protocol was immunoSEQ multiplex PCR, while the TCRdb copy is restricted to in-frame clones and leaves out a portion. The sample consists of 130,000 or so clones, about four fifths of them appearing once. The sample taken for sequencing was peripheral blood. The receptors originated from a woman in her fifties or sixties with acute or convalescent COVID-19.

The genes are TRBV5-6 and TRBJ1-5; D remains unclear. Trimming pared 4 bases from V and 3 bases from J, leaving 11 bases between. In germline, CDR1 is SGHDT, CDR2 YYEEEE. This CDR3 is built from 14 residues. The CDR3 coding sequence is TGTGCCAGCAGCCTAAGACTCTCCAATCAGCCCCAGCATTTT. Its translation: CASSLRLSNQPQHF.

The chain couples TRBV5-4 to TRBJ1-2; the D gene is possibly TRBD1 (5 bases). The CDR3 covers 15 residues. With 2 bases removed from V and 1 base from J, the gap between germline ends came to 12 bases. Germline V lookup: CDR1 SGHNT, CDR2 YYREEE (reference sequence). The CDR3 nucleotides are TGTGCCAGCAGCTTCAGCGCAGGGAATAACTATGGCTACACCTTC. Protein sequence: CASSFSAGNNYGYTF.

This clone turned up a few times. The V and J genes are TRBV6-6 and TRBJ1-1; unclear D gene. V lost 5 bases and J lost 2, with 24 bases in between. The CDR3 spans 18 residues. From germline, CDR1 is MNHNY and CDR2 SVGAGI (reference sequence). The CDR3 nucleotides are TGTGCCAGCAGTCTAGCTAAACCATTATTCGAGAGAAACACTGAAGCTTTCTTT. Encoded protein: CASSLAKPLFERNTEAFF.

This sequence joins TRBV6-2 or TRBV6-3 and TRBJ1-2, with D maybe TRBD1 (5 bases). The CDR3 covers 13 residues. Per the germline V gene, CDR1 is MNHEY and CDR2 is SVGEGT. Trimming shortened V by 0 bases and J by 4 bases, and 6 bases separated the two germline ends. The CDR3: CASSYSTVYGYTF. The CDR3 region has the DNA TGTGCCAGCAGTTACTCGACAGTCTATGGCTACACCTTC.

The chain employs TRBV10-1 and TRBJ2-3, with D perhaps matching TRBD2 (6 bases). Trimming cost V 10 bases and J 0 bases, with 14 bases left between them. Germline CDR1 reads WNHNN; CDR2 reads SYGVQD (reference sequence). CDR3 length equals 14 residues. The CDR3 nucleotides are TGCGCCACCAGGCGGGGCGGCAGCACAGATACGCAGTATTTT. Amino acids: CATRRGGSTDTQYF.

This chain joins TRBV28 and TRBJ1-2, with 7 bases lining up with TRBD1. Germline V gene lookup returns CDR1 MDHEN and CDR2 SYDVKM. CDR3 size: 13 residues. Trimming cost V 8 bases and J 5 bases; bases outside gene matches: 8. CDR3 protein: CASGYRGVYGYTF. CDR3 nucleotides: TGTGCCAGCGGGTACAGGGGTGTGTATGGCTACACCTTC.

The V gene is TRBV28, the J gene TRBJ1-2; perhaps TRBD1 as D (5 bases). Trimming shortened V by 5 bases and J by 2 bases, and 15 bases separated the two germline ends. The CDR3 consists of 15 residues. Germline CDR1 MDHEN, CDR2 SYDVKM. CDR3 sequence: CASSGAVSENYGYTF. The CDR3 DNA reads TGTGCCAGCAGTGGGGCGGTTTCAGAGAACTATGGCTACACCTTC.

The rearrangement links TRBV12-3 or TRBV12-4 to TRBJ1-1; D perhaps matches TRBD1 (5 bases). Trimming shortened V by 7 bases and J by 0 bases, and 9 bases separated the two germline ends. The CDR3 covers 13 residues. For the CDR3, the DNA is TGTGCCAGCAAAAGGGGTGTGAACACTGAAGCTTTCTTT. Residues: CASKRGVNTEAFF.

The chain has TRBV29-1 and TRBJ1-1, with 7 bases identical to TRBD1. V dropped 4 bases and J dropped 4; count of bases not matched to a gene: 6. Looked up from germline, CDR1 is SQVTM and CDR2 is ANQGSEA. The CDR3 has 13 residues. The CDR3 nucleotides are TGCAGCGTTGGGACAGGAGGGAGCACTGAAGCTTTCTTT. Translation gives CSVGTGGSTEAFF. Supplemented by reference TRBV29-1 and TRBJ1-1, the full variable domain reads SAVISQKPSRDICQRGTSLTIQCQVDSQVTMMFWYRQQPGQSLTLIATANQGSEATYESGFVIDKFPISRPNLTFSTLTVSNMSPEDSSIYLCSVGTGGSTEAFFGQGTRLTVV.

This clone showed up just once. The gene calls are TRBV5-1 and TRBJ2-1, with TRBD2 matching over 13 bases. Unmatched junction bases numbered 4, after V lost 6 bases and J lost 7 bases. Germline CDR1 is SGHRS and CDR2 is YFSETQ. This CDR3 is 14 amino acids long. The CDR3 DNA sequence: TGCGCCAGCATGACGGGACTAGCGGGGAATGAGCAGTTCTTC. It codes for CASMTGLAGNEQFF.

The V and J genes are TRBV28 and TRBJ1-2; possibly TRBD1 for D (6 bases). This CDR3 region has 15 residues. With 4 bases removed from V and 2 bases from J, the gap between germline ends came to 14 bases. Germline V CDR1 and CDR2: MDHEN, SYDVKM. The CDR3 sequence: CASSSHDRTNYGYTF. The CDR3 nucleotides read TGTGCCAGCAGTTCGCACGACAGGACAAACTATGGCTACACCTTC.

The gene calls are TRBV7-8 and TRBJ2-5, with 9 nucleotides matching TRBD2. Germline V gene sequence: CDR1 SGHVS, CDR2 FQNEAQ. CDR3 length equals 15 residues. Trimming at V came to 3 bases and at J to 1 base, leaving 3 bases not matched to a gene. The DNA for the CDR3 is TGTGCCAGCAGCTTCGCGGGGGGGATCCAAGAGACCCAGTACTTC. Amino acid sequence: CASSFAGGIQETQYF.

The CDR3 sequence is CASSVRSGTGYMNTEAFF. The DNA for the CDR3 is TGTGCCAGTAGTGTCAGATCCGGGACAGGGTACATGAACACTGAAGCTTTCTTT. The chain links TRBV19 to TRBJ1-1; 9 positions agree with TRBD1. CDR1 is LNHDA and CDR2 is SQIVND in the germline V gene (reference sequence). Losses at the gene ends were 5 bases for V and 0 bases for J; bases not matched to a gene: 13. This CDR3 is built from 18 residues.

The CDR3 sequence is CASRSQVEAFF. In DNA form, the CDR3 reads TGTGCCAGTAGGTCCCAGGTTGAAGCTTTCTTT. The rearrangement uses TRBV19 and TRBJ1-1, with D unclear. Germline assignment: CDR1 LNHDA and CDR2 SQIVND (reference sequence). V lost 6 bases and J lost 7, with 9 bases in between. The CDR3 is made up of 11 amino acids.

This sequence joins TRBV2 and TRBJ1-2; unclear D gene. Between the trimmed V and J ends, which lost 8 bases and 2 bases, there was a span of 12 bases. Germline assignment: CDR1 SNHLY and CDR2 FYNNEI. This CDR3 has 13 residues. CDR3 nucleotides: TGTGCCAGCGGCCTTGAGGGAAACTATGGCTACACCTTC. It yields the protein CASGLEGNYGYTF.